This passage covers 26 T cell receptor beta chains from one sample sequenced in a study of cytomegalovirus exposure and HLA in healthy donors. TCRdb's copy holds only in-frame clones and misses some; the assay was immunoSEQ multiplex PCR. The sample carries around 400,000 clones, roughly 89% recorded once. The sequencing input was PBMCs. The receptors stem from a woman under 30 in good health and CMV-seronegative.

This chain uses TRBV5-4 with TRBJ2-1; 7 bases fit TRBD2. There are 19 residues in the CDR3. V gave up 1 base and J gave up 0 bases; unmatched junction bases: 13. Looked up from germline, CDR1 is SGHNT and CDR2 is YYREEE (reference sequence). This CDR3 reads CASSLRGLGGARSYNEQFF. CDR3 nucleotide sequence: TGTGCCAGCAGCTTGAGAGGCCTGGGAGGGGCGCGCTCCTACAATGAGCAGTTCTTC. The full variable domain, with the rest looked up from reference TRBV5-4 and TRBJ2-1, is ETGVTQSPTHLIKTRGQQVTLRCSSQSGHNTVSWYQQALGQGPQFIFQYYREEENGRGNFPPRFSGLQFPNYSSELNVNALELDDSALYLCASSLRGLGGARSYNEQFFGPGTRLTVL.

The gene calls are TRBV9 and TRBJ1-2, with 7 nucleotides matching TRBD1. Germline CDR1 and CDR2: SGDLS and YYNGEE. The V gene end was trimmed by 3 bases and the J gene end by 6 bases; junction bases not matched to a gene: 2. The CDR3 length is 12 residues. CDR3 sequence (DNA): TGTGCCAGCAGCGCCACAGGGGATGGCTACACCTTC. Amino acids: CASSATGDGYTF.

This chain joins TRBV11-2 and TRBJ1-5; 8 bases are shared with TRBD1. The trim removed 5 bases at V and 7 bases at J, leaving 13 bases unmatched. CDR1 and CDR2 from the germline V gene are SGHAT and FQNNGV. This CDR3 spans 16 amino acids. The CDR3: CASSPRTGIIEQPQHF. The CDR3 bases are TGTGCCAGCAGCCCGAGGACAGGGATAATCGAACAGCCCCAGCATTTT.

V is TRBV30 and J is TRBJ2-7; D gene uncertain. Germline V gene lookup returns CDR1 GTSNPN and CDR2 SVGIG (reference sequence). The CDR3 runs 12 residues. CDR3 amino acids: CASTITPNEQYF. The CDR3 bases are TGTGCTTCAACAATAACCCCAAACGAGCAGTACTTC.

This clone has a single count. The junction differs from germline at one of its ends, possibly a read error. The chain links TRBV7-8 to TRBJ2-3; 11 bases line up with TRBD2. Germline V gene data show CDR1 as SGHVS and CDR2 as FQNEAQ. The CDR3 consists of 15 residues. The CDR3 sequence is CASRLAGGPDDTQYF. The CDR3 nucleotides are TGTGCCAGCAGATTAGCGGGGGGGCCCGACGATACGCAGTATTTT.

The J gene is TRBJ1-2, the V gene TRBV4-1; 7 bases line up with TRBD1. This CDR3 is 15 amino acids long. Germline V gene lookup returns CDR1 MGHRA and CDR2 YSYEKL. Trimming at V came to 2 bases and at J to 5 bases, leaving 8 bases not matched to a gene. CDR3 nucleotides: TGCGCCAGCAGCCAAAGACAGGGAAACCATTATGGCTACACCTTC. Encoded protein: CASSQRQGNHYGYTF.

The rearrangement links TRBV27 to TRBJ2-1; tentatively, D is TRBD2 (7 bases). The CDR3 runs 17 residues. Germline CDR1 and CDR2: MNHEY and SMNVEV (reference sequence). V lost 2 bases to trimming and J lost 2 bases, with 16 bases between them. The DNA of the CDR3 is TGTGCCAGCAGTTTAAGTCAGGGGAGGGCCACCTACAATGAGCAGTTCTTC. Encoded protein: CASSLSQGRATYNEQFF.

V usage is TRBV5-4 and J usage is TRBJ1-5; 7 bases match TRBD1. The CDR3 totals 15 residues. Germline CDR1 SGHNT, CDR2 YYREEE (reference sequence). J gave up 4 bases and V 0 bases, and 4 bases lay outside the gene matches. CDR3 nucleotides: TGTGCCAGCAGCTTGGTCCGGGACAGTAATCAGCCCCAGCATTTT. Protein sequence: CASSLVRDSNQPQHF.

The chain carries TRBV2 and TRBJ1-2; weak D call: TRBD1 (5 bases). In germline, CDR1 is SNHLY, CDR2 FYNNEI. This CDR3 contains 14 residues. V lost 1 base to trimming and J lost 0 bases, with 6 bases between them. CDR3 sequence reads: CASSEGGANYGYTF. CDR3 in DNA: TGTGCCAGCAGTGAAGGGGGGGCTAACTATGGCTACACCTTC.

Only a few counts were recorded for this clone. This chain links TRBV5-4 with TRBJ2-7; the match to TRBD1 covers 12 bases. The CDR3 sequence is 15 residues long. The germline CDR1 and CDR2 sequences are SGHNT and YYREEE (reference sequence). V shed 3 bases, J shed 2 bases, and the junction held 3 bases outside the gene matches. This CDR3 reads CASSYGTGGAYEQYF. The CDR3 nucleotides read TGTGCCAGCAGCTACGGGACAGGGGGCGCCTACGAGCAGTACTTC.

V gene TRBV2 combines with J gene TRBJ2-1; 8 bases map to TRBD2. J gave up 7 bases and V 6 bases, and 2 bases lay outside the gene matches. This CDR3 is 12 amino acids long. Germline CDR1 reads SNHLY; CDR2 reads FYNNEI. The CDR3 nucleotides read TGTGCCAGCAGCGGACTAGCAAATGAGCAGTTCTTC. Translated, it gives CASSGLANEQFF.

V usage is TRBV6-1 and J usage is TRBJ1-3; no definite D call. V lost 7 bases, J lost 0 bases, and 13 bases lay in between. Germline CDR1 reads MNHNS; CDR2 reads SASEGT. The CDR3 extends over 15 amino acids. Written as DNA, the CDR3 is TGTGCCAGCACTCAGACAAGGCTCTCTGGAAACACCATATATTTT. Translation gives CASTQTRLSGNTIYF.

CDR3: CASSLPTGGVHGELFF. In nucleotides, the CDR3 is TGTGCCAGCAGTTTACCTACAGGGGGCGTCCACGGGGAGCTGTTTTTT. The chain has TRBV27 and TRBJ2-2; 9 bases are shared with TRBD1. Germline-derived CDR1 and CDR2 are MNHEY and SMNVEV (reference sequence). This CDR3 is built from 16 residues. Losses at the gene ends were 2 bases for V and 7 bases for J; bases not matched to a gene: 8.

This clone was seen just once. The chain employs TRBV4-1 and TRBJ1-1, with 7 bases that match TRBD1. Germline V gene sequence: CDR1 MGHRA, CDR2 YSYEKL. The V and J ends lost 2 bases and 3 bases, in that order; junction bases with no gene match: 3. The CDR3 has 14 residues. CDR3 DNA: TGCGCCAGCAGCCAACAGGGGGAGGACACTGAAGCTTTCTTT. Protein sequence: CASSQQGEDTEAFF.

The chain links TRBV27 to TRBJ1-1; possibly TRBD1 for D (6 bases). Germline CDR1 and CDR2: MNHEY and SMNVEV (reference sequence). Trimming cost V 5 bases and J 7 bases, with 23 bases left between them. CDR3 size: 16 residues. The CDR3 region is CASSMIQPQGGVEAFF. The CDR3 nucleotides are TGTGCCAGCAGTATGATCCAACCACAGGGAGGGGTTGAAGCTTTCTTT.

As DNA, the CDR3 is TGTGCCACCAGCGTAGCTAGTCAAGCTAGCACAGATACGCAGTATTTT. The encoded protein is CATSVASQASTDTQYF. The gene calls are TRBV15 and TRBJ2-3; D remains unclear. Trimming took 5 bases from V and 0 from J, leaving 15 bases between them. Germline loops: CDR1 LNHNV, CDR2 YYDKDF (reference sequence). This CDR3 comprises 16 residues.

This chain uses TRBV7-6 with TRBJ2-2; TRBD2 is a possible D gene (5 bases). Germline CDR1 and CDR2: SGHVS and FNYEAQ. V lost 5 bases to trimming and J lost 1 base, with 11 bases between them. This CDR3 is 15 amino acids long. The CDR3 reads CASSQSGMNTGELFF. The CDR3 DNA follows: TGTGCCAGCAGCCAGAGCGGAATGAACACCGGGGAGCTGTTTTTT.

The rearrangement links TRBV7-8 to TRBJ2-7, with D uncertain. V lost 4 bases, J lost 0 bases, and 4 bases lay in between. The V gene's germline CDR1 is SGHVS and CDR2 FQNEAQ. The CDR3 is made up of 12 amino acids. This CDR3 is CASSSSSYEQYF. In DNA, the CDR3 is TGTGCCAGCAGCTCTAGCTCCTACGAGCAGTACTTC.

In its sample, this clone was seen once. CDR3 coding DNA: TGTGCCAGCAGTTACTCGGCCCACAGGGGAGAAGCTTTCTTT. Its translation: CASSYSAHRGEAFF. J is TRBJ1-1 and V is TRBV6-5; 7 positions match TRBD1. Trimming at V came to 0 bases and at J to 8 bases, leaving 6 bases not matched to a gene. The CDR3 is 14 amino acids. Looked up from germline, CDR1 is MNHEY and CDR2 is SVGAGI.

The genes are TRBV15 and TRBJ2-1; TRBD2 is a possible D gene (7 bases). The CDR3 is 18 residues long. Germline lookup yields CDR1 LNHNV and CDR2 YYDKDF (reference sequence). V was clipped by 2 bases and J by 0 bases, with 17 bases between them. The CDR3 DNA is TGTGCCACCAGCAGAACCTTGGGGGGGGCCAGCTCCTACAATGAGCAGTTCTTC. Amino acids: CATSRTLGGASSYNEQFF.

CDR3 sequence reads: CASSLPDRPSGANVLTF. The CDR3 nucleotides read TGTGCCAGCAGCCTGCCCGACAGGCCTTCTGGGGCCAACGTCCTGACTTTC. The chain carries TRBV28 and TRBJ2-6, with D possibly TRBD1 on 6 matching bases. The CDR3 sequence is 17 residues long. V was trimmed by 6 bases and J by 1 base, leaving 16 bases between them. Germline CDR1 and CDR2: MDHEN and SYDVKM.

The rearrangement joins TRBV28 to TRBJ2-2; D might be TRBD1 (6 bases). From germline, CDR1 is MDHEN and CDR2 SYDVKM. The CDR3 sequence is 14 residues long. V lost 8 bases and J lost 3, with 13 bases in between. This CDR3 reads CASLSQGYTGELFF. The CDR3 DNA sequence: TGTGCCAGCCTATCCCAGGGGTACACCGGGGAGCTGTTTTTT.

The V call is TRBV5-1, the J call TRBJ2-7; D remains unclear. The CDR3 contains 15 residues. Per germline, CDR1 SGHRS and CDR2 YFSETQ. V lost 0 bases and J 3 bases, leaving 13 bases between the germline ends. CDR3 DNA: TGCGCCAGCAGCTTGGGTGGAGCGAAGAGCTACGAGCAGTACTTC. It specifies CASSLGGAKSYEQYF.

The chain joins TRBV5-1 to TRBJ1-1; D might be TRBD1 (6 bases). The V end was cut by 4 bases, the J end by 7 bases, with 20 bases between. The CDR3 sequence is 15 residues long. Germline values: CDR1 SGHRS, CDR2 YFSETQ. CDR3 amino acids: CASSPTAGEFFEAFF. CDR3 sequence (DNA): TGCGCCAGCAGCCCGACCGCAGGGGAATTCTTTGAAGCTTTCTTT.

The chain recombines TRBV28 with TRBJ1-4, with D possibly matching TRBD1 (5 bases). The CDR3 consists of 11 residues. Trimming removed 3 bases from V and 13 bases from J, with 9 bases in between. In germline, CDR1 is MDHEN, CDR2 SYDVKM. The CDR3 loop reads CASSLGRGLFF. DNA for the CDR3: TGTGCCAGCAGTTTGGGGAGGGGACTGTTTTTT.

The genes are TRBV15 and TRBJ1-2; D gene uncertain. This CDR3 has 13 amino acids. Trimming left V 5 bases short and J 4 bases short, with 11 bases between. Per germline, CDR1 LNHNV and CDR2 YYDKDF (reference sequence). The CDR3 here is CATSSGSAYGYTF. The CDR3 DNA follows: TGTGCCACCAGCTCCGGGAGTGCCTATGGCTACACCTTC.